The rows below give T cell receptor beta chains drawn from one sample of a study of T cell responses to AZD1222 COVID-19 vaccine. TCRdb's copy holds only in-frame clones and misses some; the assay was immunoSEQ multiplex PCR. The table has about 100,000 clones, over 70% seen once. This specimen consisted of peripheral blood, obtained on day 0 of AZD1222 vaccination. The receptors were gathered from an adult in good health. Each CDR3 is given with its conserved first and last residue.

V gene	J gene	CDR3 protein
TRBV18	TRBJ1-5	CASSPGDRGHFQPQHF
TRBV5-5	TRBJ1-1	CASSLGLMNTEAFF
TRBV7-9	TRBJ2-7	CASSRGQATYEQYF
TRBV11-2	TRBJ2-7	CASSSPRDRGRTYEQYF
TRBV4-3	TRBJ1-2	CASSQQGFYGYTF
TRBV12-3/TRBV12-4	TRBJ1-5	CASSLRSDQPQHF
TRBV29-1	TRBJ2-1	CSVYPNEQFF
TRBV28	TRBJ2-7	CASSLTSGTGNYEQYF
TRBV28	TRBJ2-6	CASRQTRIRSGANVLTF
TRBV3-1/TRBV3-2	TRBJ1-2	CASSQDGREYGYTF
TRBV11-3	TRBJ1-1	CASSLGVGTMNTEAFF
TRBV7-9	TRBJ2-2	CASSLSGVRNTGELFF
TRBV24-1	TRBJ2-1	CATSDLRRQGIDEQFF
TRBV5-1	TRBJ1-4	CASSLQVTATNEKLFF
TRBV5-1	TRBJ1-5	CASSLGGELEPQHF
TRBV12-3/TRBV12-4	TRBJ1-3	CASSNSPRNTIYF
TRBV2	TRBJ2-1	CASRATEDEQFF
TRBV5-4	TRBJ1-4	CASSRGANFDEKLFF
TRBV5-1	TRBJ1-2	CASSLAGQGSGYTF
TRBV6-5	TRBJ1-6	CASSWTGKAPLHF
TRBV7-9	TRBJ1-6	CASSPPLGRRNSPLHF
TRBV9	TRBJ1-4	CASSQTGTANEKLFF
TRBV28	TRBJ1-5	CASESGFTQPQHF
TRBV4-1	TRBJ1-3	CASSQDGSSGNTIYF
TRBV7-9	TRBJ1-6	CASSPAGTGNSPLHF
TRBV15	TRBJ2-5	CATSRVGTSEETQYF
TRBV7-2	TRBJ2-2	CASSLGGLARVTGELFF
TRBV4-1	TRBJ2-5	CASSHPAGGGETQYF
TRBV5-1	TRBJ1-3	CASSSGTIGNTIYF
TRBV30	TRBJ2-3	CAWSADRTKRTDTQYF